Presented here are 21 T cell receptor beta chains from one specimen sequenced in a study of response to subunit inactivated influenza vaccine listed by TCRdb under 2018. The library relied on RT-PCR. These reads were obtained on an Illumina HiSeq 2500. TCRdb reanalyzed the raw reads on its own, using fastp at Q25 for trimming and MiXCR for clone calling, and kept in-frame beta chains. Each entry merges the rows of one CDR3 protein and shows their most common DNA and genes. Present in this sample are around 530,000 distinct CDR3 sequences, roughly 10% of which were seen just once. The ten most abundant clones make up 9.5% to 13% of the sample. The source material was PBMCs from blood, sampled on the day of vaccination. The receptors originated from a man aged 50 to 60 who received an inactivated influenza vaccine. Donor details come from another sample of the same person, matched by shared clones.

This clonotype showed up just a few times. The chain has TRBV19 and TRBJ2-3; the match to TRBD1 covers 7 bases. The CDR3 loop spans 15 amino acids. V dropped 7 bases and J dropped 2; count of bases not matched to a gene: 9. CDR1 is LNHDA and CDR2 is SQIVND in the germline V gene (reference sequence). The CDR3 coding sequence is TGTGCCAGTAAGAAATGGACAGGAGACACAGATACGCAGTATTTT. It encodes CASKKWTGDTDTQYF.

The sample holds many counts of this clonotype. The V and J genes are TRBV7-8 and TRBJ2-2; D is perhaps TRBD1 or TRBD2 (6 bases each). CDR1 and CDR2 (germline): SGHVS, FQNEAQ. Trimming cost V 5 bases and J 16 bases, with 26 bases left between them. CDR3 length: 15 amino acids. This chain's CDR3 is CASSLEPGRPEGGFF. The CDR3 DNA sequence: TGTGCCAGCAGCCTAGAACCGGGCAGGCCCGAGGGGGGGTTTTTT.

The CDR3 bases are TGTGCCAGCAGCCAAGATGGCGGGAAGTTAAACGAGCAGTACTTC. Protein product: CASSQDGGKLNEQYF. V is TRBV3-1 and J is TRBJ2-7; a possible D gene is TRBD2 (6 bases). The V gene's germline CDR1 is LGHDT and CDR2 YNNKEL (reference sequence). V gave up 0 bases and J gave up 5 bases, with 14 bases separating them. This CDR3 is 15 amino acids long.

The chain carries TRBV5-1 and TRBJ1-5, with D perhaps matching TRBD1 (6 bases). The CDR3 runs 14 residues. The germline gives CDR1 SGHRS, CDR2 YFSETQ. V was cut by 3 bases and J by 6 bases, with 13 bases left in between. The CDR3 DNA sequence: TGCGCCAGCAGCTGGGAAGGGGGAGGTCAGCCCCAGCATTTT. It encodes CASSWEGGGQPQHF.

This clonotype was detected ten times or more. The gene calls are TRBV4-3 and TRBJ2-1, with D possibly being TRBD2 (6 bases). Germline loops: CDR1 LGHNA, CDR2 YSLEER. The V end lost 3 bases, the J end lost 4 bases, and 19 bases lay between the germline ends. The CDR3 consists of 17 residues. The CDR3 DNA sequence: TGCGCCAGCAGCCAGGGTAGCGGAAGCCTTTTATACAATGAGCAGTTCTTC. Protein sequence: CASSQGSGSLLYNEQFF.

At least ten counts were recorded for this clonotype. CDR3 sequence: CASSLRLADTGELFF. CDR3 bases: TGTGCCAGCAGTTTACGTCTAGCGGACACCGGGGAGCTGTTTTTT. The gene calls are TRBV12-3 or TRBV12-4 and TRBJ2-2; 7 nucleotides agree with TRBD2. The junction had 3 bases not matched to a gene; V was cut back by 2 bases and J by 3 bases. This CDR3 has 15 amino acids.

The V call is TRBV6-5, the J call TRBJ1-2; D unresolved. The V end was cut by 0 bases, the J end by 1 base, with 15 bases between. CDR3 length: 17 amino acids. CDR1 and CDR2 from the germline V gene are MNHEY and SVGAGI. The chain's CDR3 is CASSYSFNAIYNYGYTF. CDR3 sequence (DNA): TGTGCCAGCAGTTACTCTTTTAACGCTATTTATAACTATGGCTACACCTTC.

Here the CDR3 DNA reads TGCAGTGCTAGAACAGCGGGACTACCAAACTACGAGCAGTACTTC. Its protein product is CSARTAGLPNYEQYF. The V gene is TRBV20-1, the J gene TRBJ2-7, with 7 bases that match TRBD2. V trimming: 2 bases; J trimming: 3 bases; junction bases outside the gene matches: 10. The V gene's germline CDR1 is DFQATT and CDR2 SNEGSKA (reference sequence). CDR3 length: 15 amino acids.

This chain uses TRBV5-1 with TRBJ2-5; 7 bases fit TRBD2. The CDR3 loop spans 14 amino acids. Germline CDR1 SGHRS, CDR2 YFSETQ. V shed 4 bases and J 1 base; nucleotides not matched to a gene: 4. The CDR3 DNA follows: TGCGCCAGCAGCGAGGGGACTACCCAAGAGACCCAGTACTTC. It specifies CASSEGTTQETQYF.

This clonotype was seen a handful of times. V is TRBV18 and J is TRBJ2-7; the match to TRBD2 covers 9 bases. This CDR3 comprises 16 residues. Germline CDR1 KGHSH, CDR2 LQKENI. V lost 0 bases to trimming and J lost 3 bases; unmatched junction nucleotides: 6. CDR3 nucleotide sequence: TGTGCCAGCTCACCACCGGGAATAGCGGGAGACTACGAGCAGTACTTC. The encoded protein is CASSPPGIAGDYEQYF.

The chain couples TRBV6-4 to TRBJ1-1; a weak D match, TRBD1 (6 bases). The CDR3 consists of 15 residues. The germline V gene has CDR1 MRHNA and CDR2 SNTAGT. Trimming cost V 3 bases and J 6 bases, with 17 bases left between them. CDR3 sequence: CASSDRDRPLAEAFF. The CDR3 region has the DNA TGTGCCAGCAGTGATAGAGACAGGCCGTTGGCTGAAGCTTTCTTT.

J is TRBJ2-7 and V is TRBV4-3, with TRBD1 matching 10 bases. CDR3 length equals 15 residues. CDR1 is LGHNA and CDR2 is YSLEER in the germline V gene. Losses at the gene ends were 0 bases for V and 4 bases for J; bases not matched to a gene: 3. The DNA of the CDR3 is TGCGCCAGCAGCCAAGACCAGGGACAGGGGTACGAGCAGTACTTC. Its protein is CASSQDQGQGYEQYF.

V is TRBV5-1 and J is TRBJ2-1; D is perhaps TRBD1 (6 bases). Trimming pared 4 bases from V and 4 bases from J, leaving 15 bases between. This CDR3 region has 15 residues. Germline V lookup: CDR1 SGHRS, CDR2 YFSETQ. Here the CDR3 reads CASSQDGTYYNEQFF. CDR3 coding DNA: TGCGCCAGCAGCCAGGATGGGACATATTACAATGAGCAGTTCTTC.

This clonotype was picked up a small number of times. The CDR3 here is CASSVGRNTEAFF. Written as DNA, the CDR3 is TGTGCCAGCAGCGTAGGGAGGAACACTGAAGCTTTCTTT. The rearrangement links TRBV9 to TRBJ1-1; unclear D gene. V lost 0 bases to trimming and J lost 1 base, with 4 bases between them. This CDR3 is built from 13 residues. Germline CDR1 SGDLS, CDR2 YYNGEE.

This rearrangement joins TRBV29-1 to TRBJ2-7; weak D call: TRBD2 (5 bases). This CDR3 is 13 amino acids long. V lost 4 bases, J lost 2 bases, and 12 bases lay in between. CDR1 is SQVTM and CDR2 is ANQGSEA in the germline V gene. The CDR3 coding sequence is TGCAGCGTTGTTCCGGGATCGGCCTACGAGCAGTACTTC. Its protein product is CSVVPGSAYEQYF.

The chain employs TRBV5-1 and TRBJ1-6, with D possibly being TRBD1 (6 bases). V gave up 2 bases and J gave up 8 bases, with 11 bases separating them. The CDR3 consists of 14 residues. Per the germline V gene, CDR1 is SGHRS and CDR2 is YFSETQ. The CDR3 DNA follows: TGCGCCAGCAGCTTCGGTAACAGGGATTCACCCCTCCACTTT. This encodes CASSFGNRDSPLHF.

This sequence joins TRBV4-1 and TRBJ2-6; no firm D call. The length of the CDR3 is 18 residues. Per the germline V gene, CDR1 is MGHRA and CDR2 is YSYEKL. With 3 bases removed from V and 0 bases from J, the gap between germline ends came to 15 bases. The CDR3 DNA reads TGCGCCAGCAGCCAGGTGATAGCAGGAAGCTCTGGGGCCAACGTCCTGACTTTC. Translating it yields CASSQVIAGSSGANVLTF.

The V call is TRBV20-1, the J call TRBJ1-3; D may be TRBD1 (6 bases). V was pared by 6 bases and J by 0 bases, with 12 bases between. The CDR3 sequence is 14 residues long. Germline CDR1 reads DFQATT; CDR2 reads SNEGSKA (reference sequence). The CDR3 DNA follows: TGCAGTGCCACGGCCAGGGGCTCTGGAAACACCATATATTTT. Its translation: CSATARGSGNTIYF.

This clonotype was detected ten times or more. V gene TRBV30 combines with J gene TRBJ2-3, with unresolved D. V lost 4 bases, J lost 7 bases, and 15 bases lay in between. The germline gives CDR1 GTSNPN, CDR2 SVGIG (reference sequence). The CDR3 is 13 residues long. CDR3 coding DNA: TGTGCCTGGACCGAGGAAACAGATAATACGCAGTATTTT. Amino acids: CAWTEETDNTQYF.

This sequence joins TRBV21-1 and TRBJ2-6; the table's TRBD2 call for D was not verified on the DNA. TRBV21-1 is a pseudogene segment. There are 21 residues in the CDR3. Written as DNA, the CDR3 is TGTGCCAGCAGCAAACAGAGCCCTCGGACAGAAACCCGTTCTGGGGCCAACGTCCTGACTTTC. Translating it yields CASSKQSPRTETRSGANVLTF.

The DNA for the CDR3 is TGTGCCAGCAACCCCTTCCGGAAGGTGGAGACCCAGTACTTC. Its protein product is CASNPFRKVETQYF. The rearrangement uses TRBV5-6 and TRBJ2-5; no definite D call. Germline CDR1 is SGHDT and CDR2 is YYEEEE. The CDR3 is 14 residues long. V was shortened by 6 bases and J by 5 bases, with 17 bases between the two germline ends.